The 27 T cell receptor beta chains given below trace back to one sample, sequenced in a study of cytomegalovirus exposure and HLA in healthy donors. TCRdb's copy holds only in-frame clones and misses some; the assay was immunoSEQ multiplex PCR. The top ten hold over 1.1% of the sample, which has fewer than 250,000 clones, 86% seen once. Sequenced: PBMCs. These TCRs come from a woman aged 18-29 years in good health and CMV-seronegative.

This clone was found once. The rearrangement links TRBV6-1 to TRBJ2-2; 11 bases match TRBD2. In germline, CDR1 is MNHNS, CDR2 SASEGT. The CDR3 is 15 residues long. V lost 8 bases and J lost 6; bases outside the gene matches: 8. The CDR3 bases are TGTGCCAGCGTTTTACCGGGACTAGCGGCCGGGGAGCTGTTTTTT. This codes for CASVLPGLAAGELFF.

The V call is TRBV19, the J call TRBJ1-4; D is uncertain. V was cut by 5 bases and J by 8 bases, with 21 bases left in between. The CDR3 is made up of 16 amino acids. Germline V gene data show CDR1 as LNHDA and CDR2 as SQIVND (reference sequence). Written as DNA, the CDR3 is TGTGCCAGTAGTCCCGGCCCCTCGAGCCCCGGGGAAAAACTGTTTTTT. Its protein product is CASSPGPSSPGEKLFF.

The genes are TRBV30 and TRBJ1-1; weak D call: TRBD1 (5 bases). The CDR3 consists of 12 residues. Trimming removed 3 bases at V and 2 bases at J, with 7 bases between. From germline, CDR1 is GTSNPN and CDR2 SVGIG (reference sequence). DNA of the CDR3: TGTGCCTGGAGCGACAGTAACACTGAAGCTTTCTTT. This encodes CAWSDSNTEAFF.

This chain links TRBV10-1 with TRBJ2-2; a possible D gene is TRBD1 (7 bases). Germline V gene data show CDR1 as WNHNN and CDR2 as SYGVQD (reference sequence). Trimming left V 3 bases short and J 4 bases short, with 15 bases between. There are 16 residues in the CDR3. The CDR3 sequence: CASSDGQGGVTGELFF. The CDR3 DNA reads as TGCGCCAGCAGTGATGGGCAGGGGGGCGTCACCGGGGAGCTGTTTTTT.

The rearrangement uses TRBV6-1 and TRBJ2-1; the D gene is possibly TRBD1 (6 bases). The V gene's germline CDR1 is MNHNS and CDR2 SASEGT. This CDR3 is 16 amino acids long. The V end was cut by 3 bases, the J end by 0 bases, with 12 bases between. The CDR3 reads CASSDRQEFSYNEQFF. As DNA, the CDR3 is TGTGCCAGCAGTGACCGACAGGAATTCTCCTACAATGAGCAGTTCTTC.

The gene calls are TRBV30 and TRBJ2-2, with D possibly TRBD1 on 5 matching bases. The V end lost 4 bases, the J end lost 2 bases, and 11 bases lay between the germline ends. The CDR3 is 14 amino acids. Per the germline V gene, CDR1 is GTSNPN and CDR2 is SVGIG (reference sequence). In DNA, the CDR3 is TGTGCCTGGACCCGACAGATAAACACCGGGGAGCTGTTTTTT. It translates to CAWTRQINTGELFF.

The rearrangement uses TRBV4-1 and TRBJ1-3; D remains ambiguous. Germline CDR1 is MGHRA and CDR2 is YSYEKL. V was cut by 0 bases and J by 0 bases, with 12 bases left in between. The CDR3 spans 17 residues. CDR3 in DNA: TGCGCCAGCAGCCAAGACCTATTTCGGGGCTCTGGAAACACCATATATTTT. It translates to CASSQDLFRGSGNTIYF.

This chain connects TRBV4-1 to TRBJ2-1; 12 nucleotides align to TRBD2. The germline CDR1 and CDR2 sequences are MGHRA and YSYEKL. The CDR3 runs 16 residues. Losses at the gene ends were 1 base for V and 6 bases for J; bases not matched to a gene: 4. This CDR3 is CASSQAALAGGNEQFF. CDR3 nucleotide sequence: TGCGCCAGCAGCCAAGCCGCACTAGCGGGGGGCAATGAGCAGTTCTTC.

The CDR3 region has the DNA TGTGCCAGCAGGTTTGGCCAGGGGGCCACTGAAGCTTTCTTT. Protein: CASRFGQGATEAFF. The V call is TRBV27, the J call TRBJ1-1; TRBD1 matches at 8 bases. The CDR3 is 14 amino acids. Germline loops: CDR1 MNHEY, CDR2 SMNVEV (reference sequence). With V trimmed by 6 bases and J by 4 bases, 7 bases remained unmatched.

This clone came up a few times. The chain employs TRBV7-2 and TRBJ1-2; D is ambiguous. Trimming cost V 5 bases and J 4 bases, with 17 bases left between them. In germline, CDR1 is SGHTA, CDR2 FQGNSA. The CDR3 loop spans 15 amino acids. This chain's CDR3 is CASSRGGGSLYGYTF. In DNA form, the CDR3 reads TGTGCCAGCAGCCGTGGTGGCGGGAGCCTCTATGGCTACACCTTC.

The chain employs TRBV30 and TRBJ1-4, with D possibly being TRBD1 (6 bases). Trimming pared 2 bases from V and 8 bases from J, leaving 21 bases between. The CDR3 totals 16 residues. Germline values: CDR1 GTSNPN, CDR2 SVGIG (reference sequence). The CDR3 protein is CAWSPKGEPLREKLFF. CDR3 bases: TGTGCCTGGAGTCCAAAGGGGGAGCCCTTGAGGGAAAAACTGTTTTTT.

The chain employs TRBV18 and TRBJ2-3; D is unresolved. CDR1 is KGHSH and CDR2 is LQKENI in the germline V gene. CDR3 length: 12 amino acids. The V and J ends lost 5 bases and 3 bases respectively, with 6 bases between them. In DNA, the CDR3 is TGTGCCAGCTCAGAGATTACAGATACGCAGTATTTT. It encodes CASSEITDTQYF.

The V call is TRBV2, the J call TRBJ2-3, with unresolved D. V lost 6 bases, J lost 2 bases, and 6 bases lay in between. CDR1 and CDR2 (germline): SNHLY, FYNNEI. The CDR3 spans 12 residues. The CDR3 region has the DNA TGTGCCAGCAGGAAACTCACAGATACGCAGTATTTT. Translating gives CASRKLTDTQYF.

The gene calls are TRBV30 and TRBJ2-3; the match to TRBD2 covers 8 bases. Germline CDR1 and CDR2: GTSNPN and SVGIG (reference sequence). This CDR3 comprises 14 residues. With V trimmed by 4 bases and J by 0 bases, 3 bases remained unmatched. The CDR3 here is CAWKGLASTDTQYF. CDR3 DNA: TGTGCCTGGAAAGGACTAGCTAGCACAGATACGCAGTATTTT.

CDR3 in amino acids: CASSQRQGRMNTEAFF. DNA of the CDR3: TGTGCCAGCAGCCAAAGACAGGGCCGGATGAACACTGAAGCTTTCTTT. This chain uses TRBV14 with TRBJ1-1; 7 bases match TRBD1. Germline V lookup: CDR1 SGHDN, CDR2 FVKESK. This CDR3 spans 16 amino acids. V trimming: 2 bases; J trimming: 0 bases; junction bases outside the gene matches: 6. The full variable domain, completed using reference TRBV14 and TRBJ1-1, is EAGVTQFPSHSVIEKGQTVTLRCDPISGHDNLYWYRRVMGKEIKFLLHFVKESKQDESGMPNNRFLAERTGGTYSTLKVQPAELEDSGVYFCASSQRQGRMNTEAFFGQGTRLTVV.

CDR3 coding DNA: TGTGCCAGCAGCCCCCGGGGGTATGGAAACACCATATATTTT. Translating it yields CASSPRGYGNTIYF. V is TRBV7-6 and J is TRBJ1-3, with D possibly being TRBD1 (5 bases). Trimming removed 5 bases from V and 3 bases from J, with 11 bases in between. The CDR3 extends over 14 amino acids. Germline V CDR1 and CDR2: SGHVS, FNYEAQ.

V and J are TRBV2 and TRBJ1-1; D is unclear. Germline loops: CDR1 SNHLY, CDR2 FYNNEI. Trimming took off 7 bases at V and 4 bases at J, with 13 bases between the two ends. The CDR3 has 13 amino acids. CDR3 sequence reads: CASTEREVTEAFF. The CDR3 DNA is TGTGCCAGCACCGAAAGAGAGGTCACTGAAGCTTTCTTT.

The chain is built from TRBV5-1 and TRBJ2-3; D unclear. Trimming removed 1 base from V and 2 bases from J, with 8 bases in between. This CDR3 spans 14 amino acids. Germline-derived CDR1 and CDR2 are SGHRS and YFSETQ. Here the CDR3 reads CASSLNFLTDTQYF. The CDR3 nucleotides are TGCGCCAGCAGCTTGAATTTTCTCACAGATACGCAGTATTTT.

This rearrangement joins TRBV11-3 to TRBJ2-1; the D gene is possibly TRBD1 (6 bases). This CDR3 contains 15 residues. V lost 4 bases, J lost 5 bases, and 15 bases lay in between. Germline V gives CDR1 SGHNT, CDR2 YENEEA. The CDR3 loop is CASSSQTGADNEQFF. DNA for the CDR3: TGTGCCAGCAGCTCCCAGACAGGCGCCGACAATGAGCAGTTCTTC.

The gene calls are TRBV2 and TRBJ1-1; D might be TRBD1 (5 bases). Germline CDR1 and CDR2: SNHLY and FYNNEI. Trimming cost V 10 bases and J 1 base, with 13 bases left between them. This CDR3 comprises 13 residues. Here the CDR3 DNA reads TGTGCCACCTCAGGACACGCGAACACTGAAGCTTTCTTT. It encodes CATSGHANTEAFF.

This sequence joins TRBV4-1 and TRBJ2-1; D is possibly TRBD1 (6 bases). This CDR3 is 18 amino acids long. V was pared by 4 bases and J by 5 bases, with 24 bases between. Germline V gene lookup returns CDR1 MGHRA and CDR2 YSYEKL. The CDR3 loop reads CASSPLPTGPRKDNEQFF. The CDR3 DNA reads as TGCGCCAGCAGCCCTTTACCTACAGGGCCGAGGAAAGACAATGAGCAGTTCTTC.

V and J are TRBV2 and TRBJ2-3; D gene uncertain. V was cut by 5 bases and J by 0 bases, with 18 bases left in between. The germline CDR1 and CDR2 sequences are SNHLY and FYNNEI. This CDR3 has 17 residues. This chain's CDR3 is CASSPLDKSTSTDTQYF. The CDR3 nucleotides read TGTGCCAGCAGTCCCTTAGACAAGTCCACTAGCACAGATACGCAGTATTTT.

This rearrangement joins TRBV2 to TRBJ1-4; possible D gene TRBD1, 5 bases. The CDR3 consists of 13 residues. The germline V and J ends were trimmed by 6 bases and 10 bases, with 15 bases remaining between them. Germline V gene sequence: CDR1 SNHLY, CDR2 FYNNEI. The CDR3 DNA sequence: TGTGCCAGCAGCCTAAGGGGACTGGGAAAACTGTTTTTT. It specifies CASSLRGLGKLFF.

This chain joins TRBV18 and TRBJ1-1; 7 bases agree with TRBD1. The CDR3 has 11 amino acids. The V gene's germline CDR1 is KGHSH and CDR2 LQKENI. With V trimmed by 6 bases and J by 7 bases, 2 bases remained unmatched. The CDR3 DNA sequence: TGTGCCAGCTCTTGGGACAGTGAAGCTTTCTTT. Protein product: CASSWDSEAFF.

This chain connects TRBV30 to TRBJ2-2, with a possible D match to TRBD2 (5 bases). The V end was cut by 0 bases, the J end by 8 bases, with 13 bases between. The CDR3 runs to 14 residues. In germline, CDR1 is GTSNPN, CDR2 SVGIG (reference sequence). CDR3 sequence reads: CAWSVNIREGELFF. CDR3 nucleotides: TGTGCCTGGAGTGTAAACATTAGGGAGGGGGAGCTGTTTTTT.

The gene calls are TRBV6-1 and TRBJ1-1; D remains ambiguous. The ends were cut back, 8 bases at V and 8 bases at J, with 12 bases in the middle. Germline V gene sequence: CDR1 MNHNS, CDR2 SASEGT. This CDR3 spans 11 amino acids. The CDR3 sequence: CASGFGEEAFF. CDR3 sequence (DNA): TGTGCCAGCGGCTTTGGAGAAGAAGCTTTCTTT.

This clone has a handful of counts. The CDR3 DNA is TGTGCCAGCAGCCTCAGGGGGATTGGAGACACCGGGGAGCTGTTTTTT. Translation gives CASSLRGIGDTGELFF. J is TRBJ2-2 and V is TRBV7-6, with TRBD1 matching over 7 bases. Germline V gene sequence: CDR1 SGHVS, CDR2 FNYEAQ. The CDR3 runs 16 residues. V shed 5 bases and J 3 bases; nucleotides not matched to a gene: 9.